The subject of this entry is one T cell receptor (beta chain). Antigen: not known. Germline V CDR1 and CDR2: SGHRS, YFSETQ. The CDR3 covers 15 residues. The V end lost 0 bases, the J end lost 3 bases, and 9 bases lay between the germline ends. This sample was taken from a study of CD4+ T cells in melanoma. Findings and limits, study-wide: Diverse differentiation states were reported for melanoma neoantigen-specific CD4+ T cells. CD8+ T cell, macrophage and B cell function reportedly correlated with neoantigen-specific CD4+ T cells.

Using immunoSEQ multiplex PCR, the repertoire was profiled, and TCRdb retains in-frame clones only, with some absent. The profile shows more than 9,500 clones, almost 70% of them singletons. Sequencing used peripheral blood. V and J are TRBV5-1 and TRBJ2-2; D gene ambiguous. This sequence originates from a human donor with melanoma. In DNA form, the CDR3 reads TGCGCCAGCAGCTTGGACCTTCGGGACACCGGGGAGCTGTTTTTT. Amino acid sequence: CASSLDLRDTGELFF.